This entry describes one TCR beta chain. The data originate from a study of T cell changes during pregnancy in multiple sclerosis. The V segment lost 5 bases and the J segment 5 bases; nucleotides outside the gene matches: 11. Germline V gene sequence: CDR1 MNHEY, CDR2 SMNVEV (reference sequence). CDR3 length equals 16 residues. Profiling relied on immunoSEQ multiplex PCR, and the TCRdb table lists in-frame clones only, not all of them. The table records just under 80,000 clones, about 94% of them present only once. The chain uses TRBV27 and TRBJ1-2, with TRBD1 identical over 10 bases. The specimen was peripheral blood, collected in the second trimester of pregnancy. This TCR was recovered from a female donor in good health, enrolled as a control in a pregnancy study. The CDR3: CASSPSGTGDRYGYTF. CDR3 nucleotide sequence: TGTGCCAGCAGTCCGTCCGGGACAGGGGATCGGTATGGCTACACCTTC.